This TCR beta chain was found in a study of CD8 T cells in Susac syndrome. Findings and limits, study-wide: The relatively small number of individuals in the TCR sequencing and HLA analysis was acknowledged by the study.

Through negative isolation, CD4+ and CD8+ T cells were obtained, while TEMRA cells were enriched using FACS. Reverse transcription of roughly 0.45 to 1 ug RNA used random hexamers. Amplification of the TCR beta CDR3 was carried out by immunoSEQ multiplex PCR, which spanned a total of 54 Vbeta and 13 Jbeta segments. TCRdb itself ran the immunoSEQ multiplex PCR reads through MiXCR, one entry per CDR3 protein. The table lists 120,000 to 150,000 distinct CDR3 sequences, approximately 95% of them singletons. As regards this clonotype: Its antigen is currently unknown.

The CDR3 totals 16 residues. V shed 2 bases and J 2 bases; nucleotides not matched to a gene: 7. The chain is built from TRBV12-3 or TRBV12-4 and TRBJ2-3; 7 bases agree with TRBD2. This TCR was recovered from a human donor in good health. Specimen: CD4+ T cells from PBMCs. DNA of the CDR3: TGTGCCAGCAGTTTAAAGGCTAGCGGAGTCACAGATACGCAGTATTTT. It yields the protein CASSLKASGVTDTQYF.